The text below deals with one T cell receptor (beta chain). The data belong to a study of T cell responses to AZD1222 COVID-19 vaccine. The table came from immunoSEQ multiplex PCR; TCRdb's copy has only in-frame clones and leaves some out. The sample lists over 110,000 clones; more than 85% were seen once. Source: peripheral blood, taken on day 0 of AZD1222 vaccination. The clonotype originates from an adult in good health.

For the CDR3, the DNA is TGTGCCACAAGGACAGGGCCCCACAATGAGCAGTTCTTC. Residues: CATRTGPHNEQFF. The genes are TRBV19 and TRBJ2-1; 8 bases align to TRBD1. The CDR3 loop spans 13 amino acids. Germline-derived CDR1 and CDR2 are LNHDA and SQIVND (reference sequence). Germline trimming cut 10 bases from V and 5 bases from J; bases unmatched to any gene: 7.